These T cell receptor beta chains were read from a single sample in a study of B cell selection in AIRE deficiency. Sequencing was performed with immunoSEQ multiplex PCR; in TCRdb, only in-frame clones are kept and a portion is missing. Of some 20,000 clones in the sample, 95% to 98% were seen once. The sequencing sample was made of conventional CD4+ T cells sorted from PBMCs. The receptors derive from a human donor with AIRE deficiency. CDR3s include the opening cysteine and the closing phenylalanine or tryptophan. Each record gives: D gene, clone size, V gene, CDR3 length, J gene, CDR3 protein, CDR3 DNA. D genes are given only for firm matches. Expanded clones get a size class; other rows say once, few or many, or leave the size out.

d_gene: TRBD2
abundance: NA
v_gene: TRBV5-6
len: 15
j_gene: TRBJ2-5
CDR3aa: CASSHASGSQETQYF
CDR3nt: TGTGCCAGCAGCCATGCTAGCGGGAGCCAAGAGACCCAGTACTTC

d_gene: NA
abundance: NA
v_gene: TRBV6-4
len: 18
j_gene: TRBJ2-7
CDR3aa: CARPQLPSSGKQEGEQYF
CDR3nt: TGTGCCCGCCCTCAGCTGCCCTCCTCCGGGAAACAGGAGGGCGAGCAGTACTTC

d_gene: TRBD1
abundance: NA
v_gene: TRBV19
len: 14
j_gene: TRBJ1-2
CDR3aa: CASSIRGRTYGYTF
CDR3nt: TGTGCCAGTAGTATAAGGGGGCGCACCTATGGCTACACCTTC

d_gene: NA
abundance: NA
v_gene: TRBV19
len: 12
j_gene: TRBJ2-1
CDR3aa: CASRSKYNEQFF
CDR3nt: TGTGCCAGCCGGAGCAAATACAATGAGCAGTTCTTC

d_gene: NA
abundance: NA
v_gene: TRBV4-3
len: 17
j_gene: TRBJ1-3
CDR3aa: CASSPAMGRRTGNTIYF
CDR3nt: TGCGCCAGCAGCCCCGCGATGGGCAGGCGTACTGGAAACACCATATATTTT

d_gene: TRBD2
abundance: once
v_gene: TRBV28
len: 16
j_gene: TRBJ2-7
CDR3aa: CASTPAGTSPAYEQYF
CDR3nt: TGTGCCAGCACTCCCGCCGGGACTAGTCCCGCCTACGAGCAGTACTTC

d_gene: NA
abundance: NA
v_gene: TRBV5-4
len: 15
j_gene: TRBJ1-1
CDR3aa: CASSLRNPPHTEAFF
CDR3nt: TGTGCCAGCAGTCTCCGAAACCCTCCCCACACTGAAGCTTTCTTT

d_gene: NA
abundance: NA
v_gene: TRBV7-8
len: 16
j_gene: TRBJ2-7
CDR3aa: CASSLGSTLSSYEQYF
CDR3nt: TGTGCCAGCAGCTTAGGCTCCACCCTTAGCTCCTACGAGCAGTACTTC

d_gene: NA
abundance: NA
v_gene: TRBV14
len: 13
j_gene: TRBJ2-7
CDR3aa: CASSQDLGYEQYF
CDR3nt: TGTGCCAGCAGCCAAGATTTAGGCTACGAGCAGTACTTC

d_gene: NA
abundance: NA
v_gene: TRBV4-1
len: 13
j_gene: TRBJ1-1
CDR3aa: CASSQGQNTEAFF
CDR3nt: TGCGCCAGCAGCCAAGGACAGAACACTGAAGCTTTCTTT

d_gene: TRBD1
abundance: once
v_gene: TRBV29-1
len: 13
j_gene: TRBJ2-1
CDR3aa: CSTGTGFTNEQFF
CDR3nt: TGCAGTACCGGGACAGGGTTTACGAATGAGCAATTCTTC

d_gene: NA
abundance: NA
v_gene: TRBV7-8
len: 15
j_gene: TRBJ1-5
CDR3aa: CASSFTGSSNQPQHF
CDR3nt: TGTGCCAGCAGCTTTACAGGGAGTAGCAATCAGCCCCAGCATTTT

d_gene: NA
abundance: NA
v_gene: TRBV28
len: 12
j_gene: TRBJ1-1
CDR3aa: CASSSAYPEAFF
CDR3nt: TGTGCCAGCAGCTCGGCCTACCCTGAAGCTTTCTTT

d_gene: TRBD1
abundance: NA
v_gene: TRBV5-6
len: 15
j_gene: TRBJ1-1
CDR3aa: CASSERQGARTEAFF
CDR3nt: TGTGCCAGCAGTGAAAGACAGGGGGCTAGAACTGAAGCTTTCTTT

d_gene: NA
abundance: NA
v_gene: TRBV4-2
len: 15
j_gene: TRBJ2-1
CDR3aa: CASSQGGLADNEQFF
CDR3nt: TGTGCCAGCAGCCAAGGAGGGTTAGCGGACAATGAGCAGTTCTTC

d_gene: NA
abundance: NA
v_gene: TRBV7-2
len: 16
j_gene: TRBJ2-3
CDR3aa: CASSLVGVRATDTQYF
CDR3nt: TGTGCCAGCAGCTTAGTCGGCGTCCGAGCCACAGATACGCAGTATTTT

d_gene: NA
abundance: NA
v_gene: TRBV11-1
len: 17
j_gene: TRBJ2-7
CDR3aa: CASSLVGAQSRLREQYF
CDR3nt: TGTGCCAGCAGCCTCGTAGGGGCCCAGTCTCGGCTACGTGAGCAGTACTTC

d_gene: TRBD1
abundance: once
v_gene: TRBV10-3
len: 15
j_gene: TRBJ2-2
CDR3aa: CAIRAGTGSNGELFF
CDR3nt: TGTGCCATCCGGGCCGGGACAGGGAGTAACGGGGAGCTGTTTTTT

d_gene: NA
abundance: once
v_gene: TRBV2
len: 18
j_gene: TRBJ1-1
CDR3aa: CASGLGPKPGLPTTEAFF
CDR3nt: TGTGCCAGCGGCCTTGGCCCTAAACCGGGACTGCCTACTACTGAAGCTTTCTTT

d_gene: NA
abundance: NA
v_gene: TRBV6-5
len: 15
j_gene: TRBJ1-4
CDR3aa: CASNSYGQNNEKLFF
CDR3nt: TGTGCCAGCAACAGTTATGGGCAAAATAATGAAAAACTGTTTTTT

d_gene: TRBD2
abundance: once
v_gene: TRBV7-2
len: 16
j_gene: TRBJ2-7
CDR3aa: CASSLVGGSDSYEQYF
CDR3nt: TGTGCCAGCAGCTTAGTAGGCGGGAGTGATTCTTACGAGCAGTACTTC

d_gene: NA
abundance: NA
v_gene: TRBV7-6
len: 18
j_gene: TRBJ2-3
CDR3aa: CASSREGAGSRMTDTQYF
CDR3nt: TGTGCCAGCAGCCGAGAAGGGGCGGGGTCTAGGATGACAGATACGCAGTATTTT

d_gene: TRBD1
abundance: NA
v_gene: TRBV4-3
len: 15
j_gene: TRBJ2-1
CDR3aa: CASSQPGQGYNEQFF
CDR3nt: TGCGCCAGCAGCCAGCCGGGACAGGGGTACAATGAGCAGTTCTTC

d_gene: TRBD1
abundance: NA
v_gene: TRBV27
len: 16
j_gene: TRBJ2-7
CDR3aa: CASSLNRGVKIYEQYF
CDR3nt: TGTGCCAGCAGTTTAAACAGGGGGGTTAAGATCTACGAGCAGTACTTC

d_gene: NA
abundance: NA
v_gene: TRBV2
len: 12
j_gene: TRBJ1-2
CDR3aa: CASRPDRGDYTF
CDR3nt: TGTGCCAGCAGACCTGATCGGGGCGACTACACCTTC